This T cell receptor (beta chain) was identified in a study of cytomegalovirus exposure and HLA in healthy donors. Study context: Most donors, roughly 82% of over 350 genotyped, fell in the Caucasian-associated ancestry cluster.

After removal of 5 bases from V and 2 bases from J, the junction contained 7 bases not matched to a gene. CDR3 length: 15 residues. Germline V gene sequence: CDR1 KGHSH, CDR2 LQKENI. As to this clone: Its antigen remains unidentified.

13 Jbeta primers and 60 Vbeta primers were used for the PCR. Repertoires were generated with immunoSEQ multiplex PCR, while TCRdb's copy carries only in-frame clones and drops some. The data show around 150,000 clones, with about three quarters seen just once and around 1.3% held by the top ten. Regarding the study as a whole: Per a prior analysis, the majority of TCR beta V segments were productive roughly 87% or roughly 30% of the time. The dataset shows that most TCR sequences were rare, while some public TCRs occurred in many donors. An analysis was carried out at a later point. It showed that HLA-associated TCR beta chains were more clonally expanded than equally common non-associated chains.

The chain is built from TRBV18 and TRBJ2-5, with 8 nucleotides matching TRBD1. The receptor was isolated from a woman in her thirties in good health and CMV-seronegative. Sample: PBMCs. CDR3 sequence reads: CASSVAGGRQETQYF. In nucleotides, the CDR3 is TGTGCCAGCTCAGTCGCAGGGGGCAGGCAAGAGACCCAGTACTTC.